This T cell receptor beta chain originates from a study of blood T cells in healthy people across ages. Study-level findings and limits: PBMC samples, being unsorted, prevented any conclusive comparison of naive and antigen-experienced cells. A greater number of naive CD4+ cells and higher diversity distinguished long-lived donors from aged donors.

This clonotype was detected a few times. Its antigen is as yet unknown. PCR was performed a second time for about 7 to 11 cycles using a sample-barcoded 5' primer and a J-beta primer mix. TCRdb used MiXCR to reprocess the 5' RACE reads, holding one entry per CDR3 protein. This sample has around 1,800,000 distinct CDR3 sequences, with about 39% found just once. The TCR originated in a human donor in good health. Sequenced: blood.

Here the CDR3 reads CASSPTVAGQGYLTDTQYF. The CDR3 DNA sequence: TGTGCCAGCAGCCCAACGGTGGCGGGACAGGGGTACCTCACAGATACGCAGTATTTT. This sequence joins TRBV9 and TRBJ2-3; 10 nucleotides agree with TRBD1. V shed 4 bases, J shed 2 bases, and the junction held 16 bases outside the gene matches. The germline gives CDR1 SGDLS, CDR2 YYNGEE. The CDR3 extends over 19 amino acids.